Listed below are T cell receptor beta chains from one sample, sequenced in a study of OX40 agonist ivuxolimab in advanced cancers. Profiled with immunoSEQ multiplex PCR; TCRdb holds only in-frame clones, not every one. This sample has tens of thousands of clones, with approximately 90% found just once. The sequences come from CD4+ or CD8+ T cells sorted from blood, collected in a trial of the OX40 agonist ivuxolimab. These receptor sequences come from an adult with an advanced solid tumor such as melanoma, head and neck, liver or kidney cancer. Each CDR3 is given with its conserved first and last residue. A D gene is named only where the DNA matches it firmly. Only part of the rows carry a size: once, few, many, or a class if the clone is expanded.

abundance: NA; d_gene: TRBD1; j_gene: TRBJ2-7; v_gene: TRBV6-1; CDR3aa: CASSAGTGGYEQYF; CDR3nt: TGTGCCAGCAGTGCCGGGACAGGGGGCTACGAGCAGTACTTC
abundance: NA; d_gene: NA; j_gene: TRBJ1-1; v_gene: TRBV4-1; CDR3aa: CASSQDPGGMDEAFF; CDR3nt: TGCGCCAGCAGCCAAGACCCTGGGGGGATGGATGAAGCTTTCTTT
abundance: NA; d_gene: TRBD2; j_gene: TRBJ2-1; v_gene: TRBV13; CDR3aa: CASSAGAEQFF; CDR3nt: TGTGCCAGCAGCGCGGGAGCGGAGCAGTTCTTC
abundance: once; d_gene: TRBD2; j_gene: TRBJ2-7; v_gene: TRBV5-1; CDR3aa: CASSLDPSGIRYEQYF; CDR3nt: TGCGCCAGCAGCTTGGATCCTAGCGGGATCCGCTACGAGCAGTACTTC
abundance: NA; d_gene: NA; j_gene: TRBJ2-2; v_gene: TRBV5-1; CDR3aa: CASSLAAGTGELFF; CDR3nt: TGCGCCAGCAGCTTGGCCGCAGGGACCGGGGAGCTGTTTTTT
abundance: NA; d_gene: TRBD2; j_gene: TRBJ2-7; v_gene: TRBV2; CDR3aa: CASSLGLAYEQYF; CDR3nt: TGTGCCAGCAGCTTGGGACTAGCGTACGAGCAGTACTTC
abundance: NA; d_gene: NA; j_gene: TRBJ2-2; v_gene: TRBV10-3; CDR3aa: CAISSSEGISRNTGELFF; CDR3nt: TGTGCCATCAGTTCCTCCGAGGGAATATCTCGTAACACCGGGGAGCTGTTTTTT
abundance: NA; d_gene: NA; j_gene: TRBJ1-1; v_gene: TRBV6-1; CDR3aa: CASSPGQEAFF; CDR3nt: TGTGCCAGCAGTCCCGGACAGGAAGCTTTCTTT
abundance: NA; d_gene: NA; j_gene: TRBJ1-1; v_gene: TRBV4-1; CDR3aa: CASSQDGVEAFF; CDR3nt: TGCGCCAGCAGCCAAGATGGGGTTGAAGCTTTCTTT
abundance: NA; d_gene: NA; j_gene: TRBJ2-2; v_gene: TRBV5-4; CDR3aa: CASSSGPNTGELFF; CDR3nt: TGTGCCAGCAGCTCTGGACCGAACACCGGGGAGCTGTTTTTT
abundance: NA; d_gene: TRBD1; j_gene: TRBJ2-5; v_gene: TRBV11-2; CDR3aa: CASSFDRAVQETQYF; CDR3nt: TGTGCCAGCAGCTTCGACAGGGCCGTACAAGAGACCCAGTACTTC
abundance: few; d_gene: TRBD2; j_gene: TRBJ2-3; v_gene: TRBV19; CDR3aa: CASSIYQGLAEDTQYF; CDR3nt: TGTGCCAGTAGTATTTACCAGGGACTAGCGGAGGATACGCAGTATTTT
abundance: once; d_gene: TRBD1; j_gene: TRBJ1-3; v_gene: TRBV2; CDR3aa: CASSEFEDRGNTIYF; CDR3nt: TGTGCCAGCAGTGAATTTGAGGACAGGGGAAACACCATATATTTT
abundance: once; d_gene: NA; j_gene: TRBJ1-5; v_gene: TRBV5-6; CDR3aa: CASSSTGTLYQPQHF; CDR3nt: TGTGCCAGCAGCTCGACAGGAACTCTTTATCAGCCCCAGCATTTT
abundance: NA; d_gene: NA; j_gene: TRBJ1-2; v_gene: TRBV27; CDR3aa: CASSPVRANYGYTF; CDR3nt: TGTGCCAGCAGTCCCGTCCGGGCTAACTATGGCTACACCTTC
abundance: NA; d_gene: NA; j_gene: TRBJ1-2; v_gene: TRBV5-1; CDR3aa: CASSPDGAVFYGYTF; CDR3nt: TGCGCCAGCAGCCCGGACGGGGCAGTATTCTATGGCTACACCTTC
abundance: NA; d_gene: TRBD2; j_gene: TRBJ2-5; v_gene: TRBV6-6; CDR3aa: CASSYLAGGSETQYF; CDR3nt: TGTGCCAGCAGTTACCTAGCGGGAGGCTCGGAGACCCAGTACTTC
abundance: NA; d_gene: NA; j_gene: TRBJ2-7; v_gene: TRBV19; CDR3aa: CASSLGQQYF; CDR3nt: TGTGCCAGTAGCCTGGGACAGCAGTACTTC
abundance: NA; d_gene: NA; j_gene: TRBJ2-3; v_gene: TRBV7-9; CDR3aa: CASSLIVSYTDTQYF; CDR3nt: TGTGCCAGCAGCTTAATTGTCAGCTACACAGATACGCAGTATTTT
abundance: NA; d_gene: NA; j_gene: TRBJ2-7; v_gene: TRBV29-1; CDR3aa: CSVALMGEQYF; CDR3nt: TGCAGCGTTGCCCTTATGGGCGAGCAGTACTTC
abundance: NA; d_gene: TRBD2; j_gene: TRBJ2-7; v_gene: TRBV7-9; CDR3aa: CASSGGSGSSYEQYF; CDR3nt: TGTGCCAGCAGCGGGGGGAGCGGGAGCTCCTACGAGCAGTACTTC
abundance: NA; d_gene: NA; j_gene: TRBJ1-1; v_gene: TRBV29-1; CDR3aa: CSVPWAGSNTEAFF; CDR3nt: TGCAGCGTACCCTGGGCAGGGAGTAACACTGAAGCTTTCTTT
abundance: NA; d_gene: NA; j_gene: TRBJ2-7; v_gene: TRBV5-1; CDR3aa: CASSFSGADEQYF; CDR3nt: TGCGCCAGCAGCTTCTCGGGGGCGGACGAGCAGTACTTC
abundance: NA; d_gene: NA; j_gene: TRBJ2-7; v_gene: TRBV27; CDR3aa: CASSLNQYRPYEQYF; CDR3nt: TGTGCCAGCAGTTTAAATCAATACAGACCCTACGAGCAGTACTTC